Each of the 3 T cell receptor beta chains below was sequenced from the same sample in a study of cytomegalovirus exposure and HLA in healthy donors. Primers: 60 Vbeta forward and 13 Jbeta reverse. Measured with immunoSEQ multiplex PCR; TCRdb has only the in-frame clones, and not every one. The sample gives 120,000 or so clones, over 70% of which show up once; about 3.3% is in the top ten. Material for sequencing was PBMCs. Receptors were obtained from a woman between 50 and 59 years old in good health and CMV-seronegative.

This clone has only a few counts. The chain carries TRBV10-3 and TRBJ2-1; 12 bases are a match to TRBD1. The ends lost 8 bases at V and 4 bases at J; junction bases unmatched: 24. The CDR3 has 21 amino acids. In germline, CDR1 is ENHRY, CDR2 SYGVKD. This chain's CDR3 is CAIHASETGTGGGFLYNEQFF. The CDR3 coding sequence is TGTGCCATCCACGCCTCAGAAACCGGGACAGGGGGCGGATTTCTATACAATGAGCAGTTCTTC.

This clone turned up a few times. V is TRBV4-3 and J is TRBJ2-1; TRBD1 aligns across 8 bases. The germline gives CDR1 LGHNA, CDR2 YSLEER. Trimming cost V 2 bases and J 0 bases; bases outside gene matches: 9. The CDR3 covers 18 residues. DNA of the CDR3: TGCGCCAGCAGCCAATGGCCCTGGACAGGGAGCTCCTACAATGAGCAGTTCTTC. Residues: CASSQWPWTGSSYNEQFF.

This chain uses TRBV19 with TRBJ2-3; 14 bases are shared with TRBD2. Germline V lookup: CDR1 LNHDA, CDR2 SQIVND (reference sequence). V dropped 5 bases and J dropped 4; count of bases not matched to a gene: 14. The CDR3 sequence is 19 residues long. CDR3 loop: CASSLGTSGRVTVSDTQYF. The CDR3 DNA reads TGTGCCAGTAGTTTAGGGACTAGCGGGAGAGTGACGGTGTCAGATACGCAGTATTTT.